The clone carrying this T cell receptor beta chain was observed at least ten times. This sample is part of a study of T-cell reconstitution after alpha-beta-depleted transplantation in children. The library targeted TCRbeta and was prepared with unique molecular identifiers. Via MiXCR, TCRdb re-called the PCR reads, giving one row per CDR3 protein. This table has 150,000 to 200,000 distinct CDR3 sequences, around 6.8% appearing once. Germline values: CDR1 LGHNA, CDR2 YNFKEQ. The CDR3 is made up of 15 amino acids. V was clipped by 1 base and J by 6 bases; unmatched bases: 2. The source was PBMCs from the stem cell graft donor, collected from the stem cell graft. The chain combines TRBV4-2 with TRBJ1-6; 8 nucleotides line up with TRBD1. This receptor was taken from a human donor who donated a stem cell graft to a child with Wiskott-Aldrich syndrome. The CDR3 nucleotides read TGTGCCAGCAGCCAAGCCGGACAGGGTAATTCACCCCTCCACTTT. Amino acids: CASSQAGQGNSPLHF.